This T cell receptor (beta chain) was sequenced for a study of cytomegalovirus exposure and HLA in healthy donors. Study results and caveats: In a later analysis, several top co-occurrence clusters appeared linked to parvovirus B19, influenza, CMV and Epstein-Barr virus. Reports showed the classifier diagnosing cytomegalovirus status with high specificity and sensitivity.

In the PCR, 60 Vbeta and 13 Jbeta primers were used. Assay: immunoSEQ multiplex PCR; the TCRdb copy retains only in-frame clones and omits some. In total, the table holds 30,000 to 35,000 clones. In the case of this clone: Its target is not known.

The TCR originated in a middle-aged woman in good health and CMV-seropositive. The sequencing input was PBMCs.

The CDR3 here is CAWSPLGEERGGTGELFF. DNA for the CDR3: TGTGCCTGGAGTCCTCTAGGGGAGGAGCGGGGGGGCACCGGGGAGCTGTTTTTT. The chain links TRBV30 to TRBJ2-2; 10 bases match TRBD2. CDR3 length equals 18 residues. Trimming removed 2 bases from V and 4 bases from J; junction bases left unmatched: 13. The V gene's germline CDR1 is GTSNPN and CDR2 SVGIG (reference sequence).